These 4 T cell receptor beta chains share one sample of origin, sequenced in a study of blood T cells in healthy people across ages. The authors ran a second PCR of 7 to 11 cycles using a sample-barcoded 5' primer and a J-beta primer mix. TCRdb recomputed calls from the 5' RACE reads with MiXCR, one row per CDR3 protein. Here the sample spans hundreds of thousands of distinct CDR3 sequences, around half being singletons. The material sequenced was blood. The origin of the receptors is an elderly man in good health.

This clonotype was seen more than once but under ten times. The chain couples TRBV5-1 to TRBJ2-7, with TRBD1 identical over 7 bases. J lost 6 bases, V lost 0 bases, and 15 bases had no gene match. This CDR3 spans 17 amino acids. Germline assignment: CDR1 SGHRS and CDR2 YFSETQ. DNA of the CDR3: TGCGCCAGCAGCTTGGAGGTTACGGACAGGCCTGGGGTCGAGCAGTACTTC. This translates into CASSLEVTDRPGVEQYF.

This clonotype has a handful of counts. V is TRBV3-1 and J is TRBJ2-5; D ambiguous. V dropped 0 bases and J dropped 6 bases, with 11 bases sitting between them. This CDR3 has 14 amino acids. Looked up from germline, CDR1 is LGHDT and CDR2 is YNNKEL (reference sequence). The CDR3 bases are TGTGCCAGCAGCCAAGATGCCTCGGTAAAGACCCAGTACTTC. It is translated as CASSQDASVKTQYF.

This clonotype was seen more than once but under ten times. V is TRBV20-1 and J is TRBJ2-5; D may be TRBD2 (5 bases). Germline values: CDR1 DFQATT, CDR2 SNEGSKA (reference sequence). The CDR3 is 13 residues long. With 5 bases removed from V and 2 bases from J, the gap between germline ends came to 12 bases. CDR3 nucleotide sequence: TGCAGTGCTTCACGGACTCCTCAAGAGACCCAGTACTTC. It specifies CSASRTPQETQYF.

This clonotype was observed at least ten times. CDR3 nucleotides: TGCAGCGTTGAAGGGTACGGGACAGGCACAGATACGCAGTATTTT. Translating gives CSVEGYGTGTDTQYF. The V gene is TRBV29-1, the J gene TRBJ2-3, with 7 bases fitting TRBD1. The CDR3 is 15 amino acids. J gave up 1 base and V 1 base, and 5 bases lay outside the gene matches. Germline V gene sequence: CDR1 SQVTM, CDR2 ANQGSEA.